The 21 T cell receptor beta chains below come from one sample, sequenced in a study of shared clonotypes between healthy human individuals. Only CD45RO-negative cells positively selected for CCR7 counted as naive CD8 cells, so terminally differentiated effector memory CD45RA+ cells were excluded. TCRdb's copy holds only in-frame clones and misses some; the assay was immunoSEQ multiplex PCR. The table records 2 million or so clones, around 96% of them present only once. Sequencing input: naive CD8+ T cells sorted from blood. Receptors originate from a man aged 18 to 29 in good health.

The chain combines TRBV11-2 with TRBJ2-7; D is unresolved. The CDR3 is made up of 14 amino acids. Trimming left V 0 bases short and J 0 bases short, with 6 bases between. Germline values: CDR1 SGHAT, CDR2 FQNNGV. Written as DNA, the CDR3 is TGTGCCAGCAGCTTAGAAAGCTACTCCTACGAGCAGTACTTC. Protein sequence: CASSLESYSYEQYF.

A remark on this clone: Other DNA sequences of this sample code for an identical CDR3. The chain uses TRBV7-9 and TRBJ2-7, with no clear D. Germline lookup yields CDR1 SEHNR and CDR2 FQNEAQ (reference sequence). The V and J ends lost 1 base and 2 bases respectively, with 9 bases between them. The CDR3 covers 14 residues. CDR3 residues: CASSLVGSTYEQYF. DNA for the CDR3: TGTGCCAGCAGCTTAGTCGGATCGACCTACGAGCAGTACTTC.

The sample holds one count of this clone. The chain is built from TRBV29-1 and TRBJ1-4; 7 bases are shared with TRBD1. CDR1 and CDR2 (germline): SQVTM, ANQGSEA. Trimming removed 4 bases from V and 2 bases from J; junction bases left unmatched: 4. The CDR3 has 14 residues. The CDR3 DNA reads as TGCAGCGTTGTGCAGGGGGGTACTAATGAAAAACTGTTTTTT. It is translated as CSVVQGGTNEKLFF. Complete variable domain (other parts from reference TRBV29-1 and TRBJ1-4): SAVISQKPSRDICQRGTSLTIQCQVDSQVTMMFWYRQQPGQSLTLIATANQGSEATYESGFVIDKFPISRPNLTFSTLTVSNMSPEDSSIYLCSVVQGGTNEKLFFGSGTQLSVL.

The chain uses TRBV6-5 and TRBJ1-2; TRBD1 might be the D (5 bases). V gave up 5 bases and J gave up 4 bases, with 14 bases separating them. This CDR3 is 14 amino acids long. Germline V gene sequence: CDR1 MNHEY, CDR2 SVGAGI. CDR3 DNA sequence: TGTGCCAGCAGTCGAATAGGGGAAATCTATGGCTACACCTTC. Translating gives CASSRIGEIYGYTF.

This rearrangement joins TRBV30 to TRBJ1-1; possibly TRBD1 for D (6 bases). Per the germline V gene, CDR1 is GTSNPN and CDR2 is SVGIG (reference sequence). The CDR3 runs 14 residues. V was clipped by 2 bases and J by 1 base, with 11 bases between them. CDR3 protein: CAWSTWTENTEAFF. The CDR3 DNA reads as TGTGCCTGGAGTACCTGGACAGAGAACACTGAAGCTTTCTTT.

The chain combines TRBV15 with TRBJ2-1, with D possibly matching TRBD2 (5 bases). Germline-derived CDR1 and CDR2 are LNHNV and YYDKDF (reference sequence). Trimming cost V 1 base and J 7 bases, with 11 bases left between them. The CDR3 sequence is 14 residues long. CDR3 sequence (DNA): TGTGCCACCAGCAGAGGCCGGGGTTTTAATGAGCAGTTCTTC. This translates into CATSRGRGFNEQFF.

V gene TRBV7-6 combines with J gene TRBJ2-1, with 9 positions matching TRBD2. The CDR3 runs 15 residues. V lost 5 bases, J lost 2 bases, and 4 bases stayed unmatched. Germline-derived CDR1 and CDR2 are SGHVS and FNYEAQ. The CDR3 is CASSPREGPYNEQFF. CDR3 sequence (DNA): TGTGCCAGCAGCCCGCGGGAGGGCCCCTACAATGAGCAGTTCTTC.

This clone was detected once. This CDR3 is also generated by other DNA sequences in the sample. The gene calls are TRBV7-9 and TRBJ2-2; TRBD1 aligns across 8 bases. V lost 5 bases and J lost 6; bases outside the gene matches: 8. There are 15 residues in the CDR3. Germline values: CDR1 SEHNR, CDR2 FQNEAQ (reference sequence). CDR3 protein: CASSLTTGVAGELFF. The DNA of the CDR3 is TGTGCCAGCAGCCTAACGACAGGGGTAGCCGGGGAGCTGTTTTTT.

V usage is TRBV5-1 and J usage is TRBJ2-5, with TRBD2 identical over 8 bases. The germline V gene encodes CDR1 SGHRS and CDR2 YFSETQ. The CDR3 is 15 residues long. The V segment lost 0 bases and the J segment 1 base; nucleotides outside the gene matches: 2. The CDR3 loop is CASSLGLAPQETQYF. CDR3 in DNA: TGCGCCAGCAGCTTGGGACTAGCGCCCCAAGAGACCCAGTACTTC.

The chain uses TRBV27 and TRBJ2-7; 7 nucleotides agree with TRBD2. The CDR3 consists of 18 residues. In germline, CDR1 is MNHEY, CDR2 SMNVEV (reference sequence). J lost 0 bases, V lost 1 base, and 12 bases had no gene match. CDR3 loop: CASSLLWGPGGSSYEQYF. CDR3 nucleotide sequence: TGTGCCAGCAGTTTATTGTGGGGACCCGGGGGGAGCTCCTACGAGCAGTACTTC.

Remarks on this clone: This sample includes further DNA sequences coding for the same CDR3. This chain's CDR3 is CASSQDAGGGTDTQYF. Written as DNA, the CDR3 is TGCGCCAGCAGCCAAGATGCCGGGGGTGGCACAGATACGCAGTATTTT. The J gene is TRBJ2-3, the V gene TRBV4-3, with D possibly TRBD2 on 6 matching bases. The germline V and J ends were trimmed by 0 bases and 1 base, with 11 bases remaining between them. The CDR3 has 16 residues. Germline V gene sequence: CDR1 LGHNA, CDR2 YSLEER.

The J gene is TRBJ2-2, the V gene TRBV9; TRBD2 might be the D (5 bases). The V end lost 0 bases, the J end lost 7 bases, and 13 bases lay between the germline ends. Germline V CDR1 and CDR2: SGDLS, YYNGEE. CDR3 length: 15 residues. The chain's CDR3 is CASSVGYRGNGELFF. The CDR3 nucleotides are TGTGCCAGCAGCGTAGGTTATCGGGGTAACGGGGAGCTGTTTTTT.

The chain is built from TRBV29-1 and TRBJ2-6; D remains unclear. The CDR3 totals 12 residues. Deletions cut 3 bases from V and 4 bases from J, with 4 bases between. Germline V gene lookup returns CDR1 SQVTM and CDR2 ANQGSEA. CDR3 protein: CSVDEGANVLTF. DNA of the CDR3: TGCAGCGTTGACGAGGGGGCCAACGTCCTGACTTTC.

Comments on this clone: This specimen includes other DNA sequences encoding the same CDR3. This chain connects TRBV28 to TRBJ2-5, with 11 positions matching TRBD2. V was pared by 2 bases and J by 2 bases, with 4 bases of the junction left unmatched. The CDR3 runs 16 residues. Germline V gene sequence: CDR1 MDHEN, CDR2 SYDVKM. The CDR3 coding sequence is TGTGCCAGCAGTTTAGGTCTAGCGGGGGGTCAAGAGACCCAGTACTTC. Amino acids: CASSLGLAGGQETQYF.

The gene calls are TRBV10-3 and TRBJ1-1; D remains ambiguous. The germline V gene encodes CDR1 ENHRY and CDR2 SYGVKD. V was pared by 3 bases and J by 0 bases, with 11 bases between. CDR3 size: 15 residues. Here the CDR3 reads CAISDSAGMNTEAFF. CDR3 DNA sequence: TGTGCCATCAGTGACAGTGCGGGTATGAACACTGAAGCTTTCTTT.

V gene TRBV7-9 combines with J gene TRBJ2-1; 8 positions agree with TRBD1. V gave up 7 bases and J gave up 5 bases; unmatched junction bases: 13. The CDR3 is 16 residues long. The germline gives CDR1 SEHNR, CDR2 FQNEAQ (reference sequence). CDR3 bases: TGTGCCAGCACCTCGGCCGGGGACAGGCCAAACAATGAGCAGTTCTTC. This translates into CASTSAGDRPNNEQFF.

This clone has a single count. Other nucleotide sequences from this sample produce the same CDR3. V is TRBV5-1 and J is TRBJ2-7; D unclear. V was trimmed by 2 bases and J by 2 bases, leaving 8 bases between them. The CDR3 totals 13 residues. Germline CDR1 reads SGHRS; CDR2 reads YFSETQ. The CDR3 protein is CASSFGPTYEQYF. In DNA form, the CDR3 reads TGCGCCAGCAGCTTCGGGCCAACCTACGAGCAGTACTTC. The whole variable domain, remainder taken from reference TRBV5-1 and TRBJ2-7, is KAGVTQTPRYLIKTRGQQVTLSCSPISGHRSVSWYQQTPGQGLQFLFEYFSETQRNKGNFPGRFSGRQFSNSRSEMNVSTLELGDSALYLCASSFGPTYEQYFGPGTRLTVT.

The chain links TRBV30 to TRBJ1-1; 7 bases line up with TRBD1. The CDR3 spans 16 residues. The ends lost 2 bases at V and 1 base at J; junction bases unmatched: 10. Germline assignment: CDR1 GTSNPN and CDR2 SVGIG (reference sequence). The CDR3 loop is CAWSFEGQWRNTEAFF. The CDR3 DNA follows: TGTGCCTGGAGTTTCGAGGGACAGTGGAGGAACACTGAAGCTTTCTTT.

The chain is built from TRBV5-1 and TRBJ2-1, with 10 bases matching TRBD1. CDR3 length equals 16 residues. The ends lost 4 bases at V and 8 bases at J; junction bases unmatched: 12. CDR1 SGHRS and CDR2 YFSETQ come from the germline V gene. CDR3 sequence (DNA): TGCGCCAGCAGCGTTGGACAGGGGGAAGGTAAGGATGAGCAGTTCTTC. It encodes CASSVGQGEGKDEQFF.

This clone was observed once. The chain uses TRBV4-1 and TRBJ2-3; 7 bases match TRBD2. Trimming cost V 5 bases and J 0 bases; bases outside gene matches: 8. The germline gives CDR1 MGHRA, CDR2 YSYEKL. The CDR3 has 16 amino acids. CDR3 region: CASSNPPAGSTDTQYF. In DNA, the CDR3 is TGCGCCAGCAGCAACCCCCCAGCGGGAAGCACAGATACGCAGTATTTT.

V gene TRBV7-6 combines with J gene TRBJ2-3; possible D gene TRBD1, 7 bases. Germline loops: CDR1 SGHVS, CDR2 FNYEAQ. The CDR3 has 14 residues. The germline V and J ends were trimmed by 5 bases and 6 bases, with 15 bases remaining between them. CDR3 amino acids: CASSHTQGRDTQYF. CDR3 sequence (DNA): TGTGCCAGCAGCCATACACAGGGGAGGGATACGCAGTATTTT. Filled out from reference TRBV7-6 and TRBJ2-3, the complete variable domain reads GAGVSQSPRYKVTKRGQDVALRCDPISGHVSLYWYRQALGQGPEFLTYFNYEAQQDKSGLPNDRFSAERPEGSISTLTIQRTEQRDSAMYRCASSHTQGRDTQYFGPGTRLTVL.